These 10 T cell receptor beta chains were sequenced from one sample in a study of blood T cell repertoires in COVID-19. TCRdb keeps only in-frame clones here, not all; method: immunoSEQ multiplex PCR. The sample holds 200,000 to 250,000 clones, 65% to 85% seen once. The sample consisted of peripheral blood. The receptors originated from a woman between 25 and 40 years old who had recovered from COVID-19.

The V call is TRBV10-1, the J call TRBJ2-5; TRBD2 agrees at 8 bases. CDR1 WNHNN and CDR2 SYGVQD come from the germline V gene (reference sequence). The CDR3 runs to 15 residues. V trimming: 0 bases; J trimming: 5 bases; junction bases outside the gene matches: 5. The CDR3 here is CASSESAGGPETQYF. Written as DNA, the CDR3 is TGCGCCAGCAGTGAGTCGGCGGGAGGCCCGGAGACCCAGTACTTC.

This clone occurred once. The J gene is TRBJ1-1, the V gene TRBV7-9; the D gene is possibly TRBD1 (5 bases). V was pared by 2 bases and J by 3 bases, with 10 bases between. This CDR3 spans 14 amino acids. In germline, CDR1 is SEHNR, CDR2 FQNEAQ (reference sequence). This CDR3 is CASSLRGIDTEAFF. CDR3 DNA sequence: TGTGCCAGCAGCTTAAGGGGAATCGACACTGAAGCTTTCTTT.

The chain employs TRBV29-1 and TRBJ2-7; TRBD1 agrees at 7 bases. Trimming at V came to 7 bases and at J to 6 bases, leaving 6 bases not matched to a gene. CDR1 is SQVTM and CDR2 is ANQGSEA in the germline V gene. The CDR3 loop spans 11 amino acids. This CDR3 is CSGNRGREQYF. For the CDR3, the DNA is TGCAGCGGAAACAGGGGTCGCGAGCAGTACTTC.

This chain connects TRBV20-1 to TRBJ1-2, with 8 bases identical to TRBD1. The CDR3 spans 17 residues. J lost 1 base, V lost 3 bases, and 13 bases had no gene match. Germline assignment: CDR1 DFQATT and CDR2 SNEGSKA (reference sequence). The CDR3 DNA is TGCAGTGCTAGTTCCCTCGCCCGGGACAGGTTTAACTATGGCTACACCTTC. It yields the protein CSASSLARDRFNYGYTF.

The chain is built from TRBV6-6 and TRBJ2-5, with 9 bases that match TRBD1. The CDR3 consists of 16 residues. The V and J ends lost 5 bases and 4 bases, in that order; junction bases with no gene match: 11. In germline, CDR1 is MNHNY, CDR2 SVGAGI (reference sequence). The CDR3 nucleotides read TGTGCCAGCAGTCGACACACCGGGACAGGGCGAGAGACCCAGTACTTC. Translating gives CASSRHTGTGRETQYF.

The chain carries TRBV7-9 and TRBJ1-4, with D unresolved. Germline CDR1 is SEHNR and CDR2 is FQNEAQ (reference sequence). V dropped 5 bases and J dropped 8 bases, with 15 bases sitting between them. The CDR3 totals 14 residues. CDR3 residues: CASSPREGREKLFF. The CDR3 DNA is TGTGCCAGCAGCCCCCGGGAGGGAAGAGAAAAACTGTTTTTT.

The V and J genes are TRBV5-1 and TRBJ2-3; D possibly corresponds to TRBD1 (6 bases). The CDR3 runs to 18 residues. Looked up from germline, CDR1 is SGHRS and CDR2 is YFSETQ. Trimming left V 0 bases short and J 3 bases short, with 20 bases between. The chain's CDR3 is CASSLAPTRYTGTDTQYF. The CDR3 bases are TGCGCCAGCAGCTTGGCCCCCACCCGATACACAGGGACAGATACGCAGTATTTT.

The chain joins TRBV24-1 to TRBJ1-1, with D uncertain. The germline V gene has CDR1 KGHDR and CDR2 SFDVKD. Trimming took 4 bases from V and 4 from J, leaving 9 bases between them. The CDR3 spans 13 residues. CDR3: CATSDTFGTEAFF. The CDR3 DNA sequence: TGTGCCACCAGTGACACCTTCGGCACTGAAGCTTTCTTT.

This chain links TRBV25-1 with TRBJ1-6, with D unresolved. Trimming left V 3 bases short and J 5 bases short, with 14 bases between. The CDR3 totals 16 residues. The germline V gene has CDR1 MGHDK and CDR2 SYGVNS. CDR3 sequence reads: CASSEAGRENNSPLHF. The CDR3 DNA reads as TGTGCCAGCAGTGAGGCCGGACGGGAGAATAATTCACCCCTCCACTTT.

The chain uses TRBV24-1 and TRBJ2-7, with 7 bases fitting TRBD1. Germline loops: CDR1 KGHDR, CDR2 SFDVKD. The CDR3 has 12 residues. V lost 5 bases to trimming and J lost 6 bases; unmatched junction nucleotides: 3. CDR3 nucleotides: TGTGCCACCAGTGCAAACAGGGGCGAGCAGTACTTC. Translated: CATSANRGEQYF.